This T cell receptor beta chain came from a study of blood T cell repertoires in COVID-19. As for the study in general: PBMCs, B-cell-depleted T cells, or T cells were the source of the cDNA or gDNA that made up the material.

This clone was seen just once. The CDR3 runs 13 residues. V lost 4 bases and J lost 7, with 14 bases in between. CDR1 is MNHEY and CDR2 is SMNVEV in the germline V gene (reference sequence). The table came from immunoSEQ multiplex PCR; TCRdb's copy has only in-frame clones and leaves some out. The sample shows 200,000 to 300,000 clones, over 75% of them seen only once. The specimen was peripheral blood. The J gene is TRBJ2-7, the V gene TRBV27; a possible D gene is TRBD2 (6 bases). The sequence was obtained from a human donor in a cohort sampled during active COVID-19. This CDR3 is CASSYTGEREQYF. CDR3 coding DNA: TGTGCCAGCAGTTATACGGGGGAGCGGGAGCAGTACTTC.